This T cell receptor beta chain was obtained from a study of blood T cell repertoires in COVID-19. This CDR3 spans 14 amino acids. The V gene lost 4 bases and the J gene lost 0 bases, with 9 bases spanning the gap. Germline V gene data show CDR1 as LGHDT and CDR2 as YNNKEL (reference sequence). TCRdb keeps only in-frame clones here, not all; method: immunoSEQ multiplex PCR. The table lists about 240,000 clones, around 86% of them singletons. V and J are TRBV3-1 (or the pseudogene TRBV3-2) and TRBJ1-1; D might be TRBD1 (5 bases). Sequencing used peripheral blood. The receptor's source is an elderly woman with COVID-19, enrolled during active disease. CDR3 residues: CASSLLGVNTEAFF. As DNA, the CDR3 is TGTGCCAGCAGCCTTTTAGGGGTGAACACTGAAGCTTTCTTT.